This T cell receptor beta chain is from a study of blood T cell repertoires in COVID-19. The overall study: Italy, Spain and the United States were the sources of the convalescent and acute COVID-19 samples.

Self-reported history from a screening survey and questionnaire set each donor's cohort. Generated by immunoSEQ multiplex PCR, the TCRdb table keeps only in-frame clones and is missing some. Seen here are some 410,000 clones, roughly 88% observed once, and the top ten hold approximately 0.96%. The receptor's source is a young woman with acute COVID-19. Material for sequencing was PBMCs or T cells enriched from blood (not recorded which).

The CDR3 here is CASGLFGRSYEQYF. The CDR3 DNA is TGTGCCAGCGGGCTTTTTGGGAGATCCTACGAGCAGTACTTC. The chain uses TRBV7-2 and TRBJ2-7, with D maybe TRBD2 (5 bases). The V gene lost 8 bases and the J gene lost 1 base, with 15 bases spanning the gap. The CDR3 runs 14 residues. Germline lookup yields CDR1 SGHTA and CDR2 FQGNSA.